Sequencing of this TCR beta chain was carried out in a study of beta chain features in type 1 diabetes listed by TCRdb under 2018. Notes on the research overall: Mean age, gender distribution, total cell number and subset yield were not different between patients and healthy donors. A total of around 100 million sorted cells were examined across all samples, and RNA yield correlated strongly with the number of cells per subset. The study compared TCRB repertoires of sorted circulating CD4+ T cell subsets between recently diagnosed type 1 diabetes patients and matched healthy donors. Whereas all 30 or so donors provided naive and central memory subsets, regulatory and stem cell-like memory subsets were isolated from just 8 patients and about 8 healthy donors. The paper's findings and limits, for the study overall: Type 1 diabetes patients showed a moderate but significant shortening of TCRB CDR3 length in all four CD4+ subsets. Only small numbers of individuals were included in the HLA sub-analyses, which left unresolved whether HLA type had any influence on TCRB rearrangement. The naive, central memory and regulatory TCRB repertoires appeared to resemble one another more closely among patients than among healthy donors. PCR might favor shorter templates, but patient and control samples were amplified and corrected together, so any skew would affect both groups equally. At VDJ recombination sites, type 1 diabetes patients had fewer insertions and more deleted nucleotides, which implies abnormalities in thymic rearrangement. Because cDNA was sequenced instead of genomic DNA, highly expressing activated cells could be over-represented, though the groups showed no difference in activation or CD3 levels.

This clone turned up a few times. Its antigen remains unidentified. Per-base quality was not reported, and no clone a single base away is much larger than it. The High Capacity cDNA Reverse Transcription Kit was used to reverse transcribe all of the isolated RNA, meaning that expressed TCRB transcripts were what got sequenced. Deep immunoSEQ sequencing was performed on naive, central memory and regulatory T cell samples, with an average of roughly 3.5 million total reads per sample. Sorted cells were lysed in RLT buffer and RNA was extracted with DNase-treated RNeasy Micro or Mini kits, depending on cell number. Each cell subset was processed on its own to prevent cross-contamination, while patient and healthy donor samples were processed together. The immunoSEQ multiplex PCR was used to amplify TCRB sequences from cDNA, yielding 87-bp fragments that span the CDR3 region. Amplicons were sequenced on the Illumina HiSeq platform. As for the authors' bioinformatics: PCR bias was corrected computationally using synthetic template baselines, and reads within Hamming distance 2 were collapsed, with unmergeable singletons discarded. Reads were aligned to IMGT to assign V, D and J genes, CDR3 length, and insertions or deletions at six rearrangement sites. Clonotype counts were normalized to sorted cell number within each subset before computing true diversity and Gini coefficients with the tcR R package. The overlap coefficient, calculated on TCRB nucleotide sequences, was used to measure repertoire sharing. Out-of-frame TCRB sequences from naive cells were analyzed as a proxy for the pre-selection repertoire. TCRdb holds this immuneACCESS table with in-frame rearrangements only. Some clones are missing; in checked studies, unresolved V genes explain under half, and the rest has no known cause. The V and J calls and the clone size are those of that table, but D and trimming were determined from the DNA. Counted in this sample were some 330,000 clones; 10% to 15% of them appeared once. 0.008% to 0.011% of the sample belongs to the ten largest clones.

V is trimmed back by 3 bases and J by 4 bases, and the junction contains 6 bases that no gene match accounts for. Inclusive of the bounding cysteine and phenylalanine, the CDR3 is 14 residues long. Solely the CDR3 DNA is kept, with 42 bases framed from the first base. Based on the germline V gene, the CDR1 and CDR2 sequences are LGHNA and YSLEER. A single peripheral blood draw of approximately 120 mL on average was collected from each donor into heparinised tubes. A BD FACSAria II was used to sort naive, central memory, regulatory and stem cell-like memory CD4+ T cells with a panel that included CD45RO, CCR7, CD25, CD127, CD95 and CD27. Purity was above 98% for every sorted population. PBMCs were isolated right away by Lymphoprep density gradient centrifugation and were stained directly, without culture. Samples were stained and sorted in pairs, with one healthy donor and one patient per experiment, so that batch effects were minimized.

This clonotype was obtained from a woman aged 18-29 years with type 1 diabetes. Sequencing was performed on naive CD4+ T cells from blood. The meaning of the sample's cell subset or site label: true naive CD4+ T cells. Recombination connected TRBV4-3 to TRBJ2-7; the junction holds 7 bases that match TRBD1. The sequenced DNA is TGCGCCAGCAGCCAGAGAGACAGGGCGTACGAGCAGTACTTC. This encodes CASSQRDRAYEQYF.